This T cell receptor (beta chain) is drawn from a study of T cells in Graves' hyperthyroidism and ophthalmopathy. Germline assignment: CDR1 MDHEN and CDR2 SYDVKM. V was shortened by 3 bases and J by 7 bases, with 15 bases between the two germline ends. The CDR3 length is 15 residues. Exclusion of patients followed from uncontrolled infection, other autoimmune disease, pregnancy or lactation. Thyroid ultrasound and orbital computed tomography, with clinical symptoms and serum thyroxine and TRAb, informed diagnoses. Regions amplified from RNA transcripts were the TCR beta CDR3 regions. The primer set for the first-round RT-PCR of the TCR CDR3 was HTBI. Using its own MiXCR run on the multiplex PCR reads, TCRdb lists one record per CDR3 protein. The sample includes some 650,000 distinct CDR3 sequences, around 16% seen only once; the top ten take approximately 3.5%. This clonotype was counted a few times.

The receptor's source is a woman aged 35 to 49 with Graves' ophthalmopathy. The sequencing sample was made of blood. The rearrangement links TRBV28 to TRBJ2-2; D is perhaps TRBD2 (5 bases). CDR3 DNA sequence: TGTGCCAGCAGTTTCCGGGGAAGGAGGCACGGGGAGCTGTTTTTT. It yields the protein CASSFRGRRHGELFF.